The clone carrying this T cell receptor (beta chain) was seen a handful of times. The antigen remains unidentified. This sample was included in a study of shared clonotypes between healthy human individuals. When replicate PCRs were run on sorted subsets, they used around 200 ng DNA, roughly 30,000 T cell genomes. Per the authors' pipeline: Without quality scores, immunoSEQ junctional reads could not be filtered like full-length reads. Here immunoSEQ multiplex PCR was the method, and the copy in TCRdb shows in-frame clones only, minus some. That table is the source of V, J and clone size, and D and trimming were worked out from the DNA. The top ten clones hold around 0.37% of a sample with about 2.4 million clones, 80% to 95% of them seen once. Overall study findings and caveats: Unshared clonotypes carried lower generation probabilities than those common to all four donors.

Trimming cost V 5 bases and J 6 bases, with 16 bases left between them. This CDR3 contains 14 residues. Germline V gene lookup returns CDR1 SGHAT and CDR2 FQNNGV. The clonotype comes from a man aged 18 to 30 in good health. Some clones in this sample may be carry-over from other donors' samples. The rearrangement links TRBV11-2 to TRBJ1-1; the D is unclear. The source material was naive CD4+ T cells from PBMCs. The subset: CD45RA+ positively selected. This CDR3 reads CASSNSWADPEAFF. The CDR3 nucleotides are TGTGCCAGCAGCAACTCCTGGGCAGATCCTGAAGCTTTCTTT.